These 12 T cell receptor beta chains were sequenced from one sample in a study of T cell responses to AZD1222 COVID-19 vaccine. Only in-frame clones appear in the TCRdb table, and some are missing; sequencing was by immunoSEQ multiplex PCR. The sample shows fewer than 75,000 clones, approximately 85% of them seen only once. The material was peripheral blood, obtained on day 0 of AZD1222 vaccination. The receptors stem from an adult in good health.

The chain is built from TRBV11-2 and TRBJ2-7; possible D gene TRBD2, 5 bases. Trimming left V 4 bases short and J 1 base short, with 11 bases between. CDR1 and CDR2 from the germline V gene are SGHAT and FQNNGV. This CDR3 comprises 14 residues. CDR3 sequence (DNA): TGTGCCAGCAGCTCCAACTCGGGGTCCTACGAGCAGTACTTC. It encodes CASSSNSGSYEQYF.

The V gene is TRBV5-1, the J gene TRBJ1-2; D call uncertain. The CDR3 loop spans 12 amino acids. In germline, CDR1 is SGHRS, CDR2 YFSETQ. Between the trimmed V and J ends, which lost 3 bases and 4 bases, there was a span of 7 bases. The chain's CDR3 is CASSSDIYGYTF. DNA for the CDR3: TGCGCCAGCAGCTCCGACATCTATGGCTACACCTTC.

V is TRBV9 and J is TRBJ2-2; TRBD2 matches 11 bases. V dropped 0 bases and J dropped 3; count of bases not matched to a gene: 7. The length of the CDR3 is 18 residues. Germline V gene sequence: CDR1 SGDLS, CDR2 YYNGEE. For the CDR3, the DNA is TGTGCCAGCAGCGTAGCCCCCCTAGCGGGGGGTTACACCGGGGAGCTGTTTTTT. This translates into CASSVAPLAGGYTGELFF.

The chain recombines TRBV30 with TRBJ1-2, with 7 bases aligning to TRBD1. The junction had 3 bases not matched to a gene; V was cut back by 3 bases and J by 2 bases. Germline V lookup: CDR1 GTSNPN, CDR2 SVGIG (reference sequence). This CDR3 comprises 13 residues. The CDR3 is CAWSQTGNYGYTF. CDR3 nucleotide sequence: TGTGCCTGGAGCCAGACAGGGAACTATGGCTACACCTTC. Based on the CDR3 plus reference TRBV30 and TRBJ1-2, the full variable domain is SQTIHQWPATLVQPVGSPLSLECTVEGTSNPNLYWYRQAAGRGLQLLFYSVGIGQISSEVPQNLSASRPQDRQFILSSKKLLLSDSGFYLCAWSQTGNYGYTFGSGTRLTVV.

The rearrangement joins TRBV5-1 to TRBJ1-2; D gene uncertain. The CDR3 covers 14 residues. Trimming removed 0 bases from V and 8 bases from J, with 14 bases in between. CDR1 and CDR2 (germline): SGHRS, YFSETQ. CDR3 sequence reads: CASSLVFFTQGYTF. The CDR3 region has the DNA TGCGCCAGCAGCTTGGTATTCTTCACTCAGGGCTACACCTTC.

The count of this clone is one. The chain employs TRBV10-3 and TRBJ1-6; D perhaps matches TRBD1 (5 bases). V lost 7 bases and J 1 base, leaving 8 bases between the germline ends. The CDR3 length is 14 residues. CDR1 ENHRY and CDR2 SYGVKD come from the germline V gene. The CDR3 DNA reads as TGTGCCATCAATCAGGGATCCTATAATTCACCCCTCCACTTT. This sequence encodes CAINQGSYNSPLHF.

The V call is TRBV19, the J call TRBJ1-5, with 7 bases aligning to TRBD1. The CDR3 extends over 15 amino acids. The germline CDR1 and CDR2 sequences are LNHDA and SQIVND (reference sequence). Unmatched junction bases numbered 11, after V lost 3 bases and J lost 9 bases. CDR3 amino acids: CASSINPGQSRPQHF. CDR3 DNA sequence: TGTGCCAGTAGTATCAACCCGGGACAGTCTAGGCCCCAGCATTTT.

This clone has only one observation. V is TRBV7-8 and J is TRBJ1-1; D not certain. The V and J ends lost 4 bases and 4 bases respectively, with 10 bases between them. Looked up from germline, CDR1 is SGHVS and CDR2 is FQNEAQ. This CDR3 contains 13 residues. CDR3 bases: TGTGCCAGCAGCTCTGGAGCGAGCACTGAAGCTTTCTTT. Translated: CASSSGASTEAFF.

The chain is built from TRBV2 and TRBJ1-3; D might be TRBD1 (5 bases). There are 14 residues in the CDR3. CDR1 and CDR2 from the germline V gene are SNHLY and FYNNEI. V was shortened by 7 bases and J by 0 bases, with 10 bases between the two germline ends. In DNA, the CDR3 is TGTGCCAGCATTTCAGGGCACTCTGGAAACACCATATATTTT. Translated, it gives CASISGHSGNTIYF.

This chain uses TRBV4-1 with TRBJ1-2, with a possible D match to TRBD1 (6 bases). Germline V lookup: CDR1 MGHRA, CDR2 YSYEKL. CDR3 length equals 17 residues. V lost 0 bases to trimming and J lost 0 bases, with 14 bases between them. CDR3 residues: CASSQDRAGVANYGYTF. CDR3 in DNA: TGCGCCAGCAGCCAAGATCGGGCAGGGGTAGCTAACTATGGCTACACCTTC.

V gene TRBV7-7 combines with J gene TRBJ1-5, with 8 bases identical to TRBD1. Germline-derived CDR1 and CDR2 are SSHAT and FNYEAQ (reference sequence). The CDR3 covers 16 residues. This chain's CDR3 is CASQQEGQAYNQPQHF. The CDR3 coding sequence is TGTGCTAGCCAGCAGGAGGGACAGGCTTACAATCAGCCCCAGCATTTT.

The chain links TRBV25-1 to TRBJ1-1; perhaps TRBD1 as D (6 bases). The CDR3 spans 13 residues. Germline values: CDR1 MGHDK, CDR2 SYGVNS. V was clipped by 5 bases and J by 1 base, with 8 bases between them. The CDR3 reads CASSMGQNTEAFF. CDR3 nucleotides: TGTGCCAGCAGTATGGGACAGAACACTGAAGCTTTCTTT.